The T cell receptor beta chain under discussion was sequenced for a study of blood T cell repertoires in COVID-19. Study information: Sites across the United States, Italy and Spain contributed samples from acute and convalescent COVID-19. Sources were T cells, B-cell-depleted T cells, or PBMCs; the material itself was cDNA or gDNA.

Germline CDR1 KGHSH, CDR2 LQKENI. The V and J ends lost 3 bases and 2 bases, in that order; junction bases with no gene match: 3. The CDR3 loop spans 14 amino acids. Original handling: Estimated nucleated cell counts came from reference gene primer amplification. TCRdb keeps only in-frame clones here, not all; method: immunoSEQ multiplex PCR. The V and J calls and the clone size are those of that table, but D and trimming were determined from the DNA. The sample lists over 100,000 clones; approximately 87% were seen once. Sequenced material: peripheral blood. The chain couples TRBV18 to TRBJ2-7; 8 bases agree with TRBD1. This TCR came from a middle-aged man with acute or convalescent COVID-19. For the CDR3, the DNA is TGTGCCAGCTCACCCGGGACAGGCCCCTACGAGCAGTACTTC. It encodes CASSPGTGPYEQYF.